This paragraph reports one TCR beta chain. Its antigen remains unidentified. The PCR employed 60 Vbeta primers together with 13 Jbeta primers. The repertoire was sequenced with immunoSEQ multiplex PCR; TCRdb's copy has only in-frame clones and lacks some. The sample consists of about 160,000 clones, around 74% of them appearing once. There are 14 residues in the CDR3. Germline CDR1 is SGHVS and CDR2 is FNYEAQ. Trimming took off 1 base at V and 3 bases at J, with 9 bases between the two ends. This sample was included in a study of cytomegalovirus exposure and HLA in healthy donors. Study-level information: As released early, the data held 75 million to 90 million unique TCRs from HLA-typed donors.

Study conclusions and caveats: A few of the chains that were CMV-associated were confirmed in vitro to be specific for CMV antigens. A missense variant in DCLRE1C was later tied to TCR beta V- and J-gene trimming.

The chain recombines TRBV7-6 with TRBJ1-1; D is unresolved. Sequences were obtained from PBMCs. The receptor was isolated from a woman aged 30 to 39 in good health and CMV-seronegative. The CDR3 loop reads CASSLEPGYTEAFF. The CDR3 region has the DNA TGTGCCAGCAGCTTAGAGCCGGGGTACACTGAAGCTTTCTTT. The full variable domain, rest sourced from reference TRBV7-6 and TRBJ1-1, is GAGVSQSPRYKVTKRGQDVALRCDPISGHVSLYWYRQALGQGPEFLTYFNYEAQQDKSGLPNDRFSAERPEGSISTLTIQRTEQRDSAMYRCASSLEPGYTEAFFGQGTRLTVV.